The 11 T cell receptor beta chains in this list originate from one sample, sequenced in a study of blood T cell repertoires in COVID-19. The repertoire was sequenced with immunoSEQ multiplex PCR; TCRdb's copy has only in-frame clones and lacks some. The sample holds 180,000 or so clones; roughly 84% are singletons and the top ten take approximately 7.9%. Sequencing was done on a sample of PBMCs or T cells enriched from blood (not recorded which). These receptors were taken from a man aged 40-55 years who had recovered from COVID-19.

This clone turned up a few times. The CDR3 DNA reads TGTGCCAGCAGTAGTGGACAGGGGGAAGGCTACACCTTC. Its translation: CASSSGQGEGYTF. This chain joins TRBV6-5 and TRBJ1-2, with 10 bases identical to TRBD1. After removal of 5 bases from V and 8 bases from J, the junction contained 5 bases not matched to a gene. CDR1 MNHEY and CDR2 SVGAGI come from the germline V gene. The CDR3 extends over 13 amino acids.

This clone was counted between two and nine times. The V and J genes are TRBV19 and TRBJ1-6; a weak D match, TRBD1 (5 bases). Germline V lookup: CDR1 LNHDA, CDR2 SQIVND (reference sequence). CDR3 size: 18 residues. Trimming stripped 3 bases from V and 8 bases from J, with 23 bases between. CDR3 nucleotide sequence: TGTGCCAGTAGTATCCTCGTATATTCAGGGCTCCTGGATTCACCCCTCCACTTT. It encodes CASSILVYSGLLDSPLHF. The full variable domain, rest sourced from reference TRBV19 and TRBJ1-6, is DGGITQSPKYLFRKEGQNVTLSCEQNLNHDAMYWYRQDPGQGLRLIYYSQIVNDFQKGDIAEGYSVSREKKESFPLTVTSAQKNPTAFYLCASSILVYSGLLDSPLHFGNGTRLTVT.

This chain uses TRBV27 with TRBJ1-6, with 9 nucleotides matching TRBD1. J lost 10 bases, V lost 1 base, and 8 bases had no gene match. CDR3 size: 16 residues. Germline V gene data show CDR1 as MNHEY and CDR2 as SMNVEV (reference sequence). The CDR3 protein is CASSLYKGTGLSPLHF. The CDR3 DNA sequence: TGTGCCAGCAGTTTATACAAAGGGACAGGGCTCTCACCCCTCCACTTT.

The genes are TRBV15 and TRBJ1-2; 8 nucleotides align to TRBD1. The CDR3 has 14 amino acids. Germline loops: CDR1 LNHNV, CDR2 YYDKDF (reference sequence). Trimming removed 0 bases from V and 12 bases from J; junction bases left unmatched: 9. The CDR3 bases are TGTGCCACCAGCAGAGAGGACAGGGACGTCGCGCACACCTTC. Its protein is CATSREDRDVAHTF. Using reference TRBV15 and TRBJ1-2 for the parts outside the CDR3, the full variable domain is DAMVIQNPRYQVTQFGKPVTLSCSQTLNHNVMYWYQQKSSQAPKLLFHYYDKDFNNEADTPDNFQSRRPNTSFCFLDIRSPGLGDTAMYLCATSREDRDVAHTFGSGTRLTVV.

V and J are TRBV7-9 and TRBJ1-1; TRBD1 is a possible D gene (5 bases). CDR3 size: 15 residues. The V end was cut by 4 bases, the J end by 1 base, with 13 bases between. Germline V gene data show CDR1 as SEHNR and CDR2 as FQNEAQ (reference sequence). CDR3 amino acids: CASSSWSRGNTEAFF. The DNA for the CDR3 is TGTGCCAGCAGCTCTTGGAGTAGGGGGAACACTGAAGCTTTCTTT.

This chain links TRBV18 with TRBJ1-1, with 7 bases identical to TRBD1. Germline assignment: CDR1 KGHSH and CDR2 LQKENI. This CDR3 has 14 amino acids. The J segment lost 0 bases and the V segment lost 6 bases, leaving 4 bases of the junction unmatched. The chain's CDR3 is CASSLQGMNTEAFF. CDR3 DNA sequence: TGTGCCAGCTCTTTACAGGGGATGAACACTGAAGCTTTCTTT. Full variable domain (remainder filled in from reference TRBV18 and TRBJ1-1): NAGVMQNPRHLVRRRGQEARLRCSPMKGHSHVYWYRQLPEEGLKFMVYLQKENIIDESGMPKERFSAEFPKEGPSILRIQQVVRGDSAAYFCASSLQGMNTEAFFGQGTRLTVV.

This rearrangement joins TRBV5-1 to TRBJ2-3; TRBD2 aligns across 8 bases. The CDR3 runs to 16 residues. Germline values: CDR1 SGHRS, CDR2 YFSETQ. Germline trimming cut 4 bases from V and 0 bases from J; bases unmatched to any gene: 7. DNA for the CDR3: TGCGCCAGCAGCCAGGGACTAGTGGGCAGCACAGATACGCAGTATTTT. Translation gives CASSQGLVGSTDTQYF.

The chain uses TRBV29-1 and TRBJ1-2, with 7 bases aligning to TRBD1. With 0 bases clipped from V and 4 bases from J, the junction kept 14 bases outside the gene matches. Germline lookup yields CDR1 SQVTM and CDR2 ANQGSEA. CDR3 length: 17 residues. CDR3 bases: TGCAGCGTTGAAGAGGAGGGGCTGCGGGACAGTCCCTATGGCTACACCTTC. This sequence encodes CSVEEEGLRDSPYGYTF.

Notes on this clone: At one boundary the junction diverges from the germline segment, which might be a read error. The chain has TRBV5-4 and TRBJ1-1, with 9 positions matching TRBD1. The length of the CDR3 is 13 residues. From germline, CDR1 is SGHNT and CDR2 YYREEE (reference sequence). CDR3 nucleotides: TGTGCCAGCAGCTTGTTGGGACAGGGCCCTCTTCTATTT. This gives the protein CASSLLGQGPLLF.

The chain carries TRBV9 and TRBJ2-5; unclear D gene. Trimming took off 2 bases at V and 0 bases at J, with 5 bases between the two ends. Germline-derived CDR1 and CDR2 are SGDLS and YYNGEE. The CDR3 extends over 13 amino acids. For the CDR3, the DNA is TGTGCCAGCAGCGTTAGAGACCAAGAGACCCAGTACTTC. Protein sequence: CASSVRDQETQYF. Supplemented by reference TRBV9 and TRBJ2-5, the full variable domain reads DSGVTQTPKHLITATGQRVTLRCSPRSGDLSVYWYQQSLDQGLQFLIQYYNGEERAKGNILERFSAQQFPDLHSELNLSSLELGDSALYFCASSVRDQETQYFGPGTRLLVL.

For the CDR3, the DNA is TGCGCCAGCAGCCCATGGGACTCAGTATACGAGCAGTACTTC. Translated: CASSPWDSVYEQYF. The chain uses TRBV4-3 and TRBJ2-7; D possibly corresponds to TRBD2 (6 bases). V lost 4 bases and J lost 4, with 14 bases in between. Germline V lookup: CDR1 LGHNA, CDR2 YSLEER. The CDR3 consists of 14 residues.